This TCR beta chain was profiled in a study of shared clonotypes between healthy human individuals. Findings and caveats of the study: Tissue TCR repertoires likely differ from these blood-only repertoires. Among non-shared clonotypes, generation probabilities were lower than among those shared by all four donors.

Repertoires were generated with immunoSEQ multiplex PCR, while TCRdb's copy carries only in-frame clones and drops some. The table has approximately 710,000 clones, about 92% seen once. Worth noting for this clone: Its cognate antigen is unknown.

Healthy HIV-negative adults with no recent acute infections or vaccinations were recruited as donors. V was trimmed by 1 base and J by 3 bases, leaving 9 bases between them. Germline-derived CDR1 and CDR2 are SEHNR and FQNEAQ (reference sequence). There are 14 residues in the CDR3. Sequencing was carried out using memory CD8+ T cells from PBMCs. As to subset: CD45RO+ cells pooled with CCR7-negative TemRA cells. The chain uses TRBV7-9 and TRBJ2-5; a weak D match, TRBD1 (5 bases). The receptor's source is a man aged 18 to 29 in good health. Some clones in this sample may be carry-over from other donors' samples. CDR3 nucleotides: TGTGCCAGCAGCTTAGTGTCCAGGGAAGAGACCCAGTACTTC. Its translation is CASSLVSREETQYF.